The subject of this entry is one T cell receptor beta chain. From germline, CDR1 is MDHEN and CDR2 SYDVKM. V was clipped by 5 bases and J by 7 bases, with 17 bases between them. This CDR3 comprises 14 residues. This entry comes from a study of T cells after yellow fever vaccination. Across the whole study: The fractions with low cell numbers were processed using SMART-Seq v4 Ultra Low Input.

Using its own MiXCR run on the 5' RACE reads, TCRdb lists one record per CDR3 protein. The sample holds around 500,000 distinct CDR3 sequences, 20% to 25% seen once. This TCR was sampled from a young man who received the YFV17D yellow fever vaccine. This chain uses TRBV28 with TRBJ2-5; D assignment may be TRBD1 or TRBD2 (5 bases each). The specimen was PBMCs, collected approximately 20 days after the first yellow fever vaccination. The CDR3 DNA is TGTGCCAGCAGTCTAGGGACCGCGATAGGGACCCAGTACTTC. Protein: CASSLGTAIGTQYF.